This T cell receptor beta chain emerged from a study of cytomegalovirus exposure and HLA in healthy donors. A multiplex PCR was run with 60 Vbeta primers and 13 Jbeta primers. Original analysis: Later work found around 85 million unique TCR beta chains, with 9.5 million to 12 million shared. Sequenced by immunoSEQ multiplex PCR; TCRdb stores in-frame clones only, minus some. V, J and clone size reflect that table, while D and trimming were determined from the DNA. The sample lists under 200,000 clones, 65% to 85% occurring once. The V end lost 0 bases, the J end lost 2 bases, and 5 bases lay between the germline ends. The length of the CDR3 is 13 residues. Germline V gene data show CDR1 as ENHRY and CDR2 as SYGVKD.

The sequenced sample consisted of PBMCs. The genes are TRBV10-3 and TRBJ2-7; TRBD1 is a possible D gene (5 bases). The receptor was isolated from a woman in her thirties or forties in good health and CMV-seropositive. CDR3 sequence (DNA): TGTGCCATCAGTGAGTCACAGGCCTACGAGCAGTACTTC. Translated, it gives CAISESQAYEQYF.